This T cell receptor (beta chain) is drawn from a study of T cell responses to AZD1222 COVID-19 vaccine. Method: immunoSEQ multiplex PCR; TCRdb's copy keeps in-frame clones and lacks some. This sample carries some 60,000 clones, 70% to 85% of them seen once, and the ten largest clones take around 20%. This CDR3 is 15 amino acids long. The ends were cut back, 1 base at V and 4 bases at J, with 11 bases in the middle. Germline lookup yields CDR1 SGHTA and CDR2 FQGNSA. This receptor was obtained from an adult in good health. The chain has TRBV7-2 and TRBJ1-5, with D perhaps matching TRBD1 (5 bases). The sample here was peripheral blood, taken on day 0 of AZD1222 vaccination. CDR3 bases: TGTGCCAGCAGCTTAGATTCAGGGAGTAATCAGCCCCAGCATTTT. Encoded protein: CASSLDSGSNQPQHF.